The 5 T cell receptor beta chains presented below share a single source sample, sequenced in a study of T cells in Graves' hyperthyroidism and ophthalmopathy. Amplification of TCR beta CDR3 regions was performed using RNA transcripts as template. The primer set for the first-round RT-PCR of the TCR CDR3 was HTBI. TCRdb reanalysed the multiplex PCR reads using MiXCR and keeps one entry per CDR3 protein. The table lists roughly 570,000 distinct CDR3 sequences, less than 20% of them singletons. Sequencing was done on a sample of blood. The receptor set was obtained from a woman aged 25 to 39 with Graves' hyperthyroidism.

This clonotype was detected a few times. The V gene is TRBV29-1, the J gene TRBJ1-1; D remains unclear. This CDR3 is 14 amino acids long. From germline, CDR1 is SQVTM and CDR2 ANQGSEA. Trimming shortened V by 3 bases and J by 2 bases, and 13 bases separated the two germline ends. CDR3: CSVDSAKGNTEAFF. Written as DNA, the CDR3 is TGCAGCGTTGACTCCGCTAAGGGAAACACTGAAGCTTTCTTT.

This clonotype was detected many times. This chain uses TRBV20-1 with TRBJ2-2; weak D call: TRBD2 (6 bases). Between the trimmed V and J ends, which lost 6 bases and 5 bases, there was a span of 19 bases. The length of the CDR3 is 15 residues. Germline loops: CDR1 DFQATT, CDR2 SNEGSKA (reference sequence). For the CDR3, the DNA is TGCAGTGCCCGACGGGTCGGGAGTCGGACCGGGGAGCTGTTTTTT. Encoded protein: CSARRVGSRTGELFF.

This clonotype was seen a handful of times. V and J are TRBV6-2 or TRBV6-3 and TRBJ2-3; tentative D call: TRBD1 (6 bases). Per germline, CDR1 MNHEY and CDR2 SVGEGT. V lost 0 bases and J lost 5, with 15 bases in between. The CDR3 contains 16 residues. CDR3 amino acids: CASSYSRSRGVDTQYF. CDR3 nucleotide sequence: TGTGCCAGCAGTTACTCTAGATCCAGGGGTGTAGATACGCAGTATTTT.

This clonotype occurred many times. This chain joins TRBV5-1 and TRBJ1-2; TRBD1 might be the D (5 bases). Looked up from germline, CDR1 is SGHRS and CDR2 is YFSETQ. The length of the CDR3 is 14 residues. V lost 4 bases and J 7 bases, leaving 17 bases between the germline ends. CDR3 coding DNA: TGCGCCAGCAGCCCCTTGACAGACCCTGGTGGCTACACCTTC. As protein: CASSPLTDPGGYTF. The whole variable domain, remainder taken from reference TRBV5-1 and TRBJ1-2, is KAGVTQTPRYLIKTRGQQVTLSCSPISGHRSVSWYQQTPGQGLQFLFEYFSETQRNKGNFPGRFSGRQFSNSRSEMNVSTLELGDSALYLCASSPLTDPGGYTFGSGTRLTVV.

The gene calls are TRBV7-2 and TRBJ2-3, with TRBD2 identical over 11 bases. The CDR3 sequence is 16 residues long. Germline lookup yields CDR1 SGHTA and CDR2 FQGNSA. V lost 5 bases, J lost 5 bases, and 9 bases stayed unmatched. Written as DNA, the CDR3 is TGTGCCAGCAGCCCCCATAGCGGGGGGGCGAGAGATACGCAGTATTTT. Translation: CASSPHSGGARDTQYF.